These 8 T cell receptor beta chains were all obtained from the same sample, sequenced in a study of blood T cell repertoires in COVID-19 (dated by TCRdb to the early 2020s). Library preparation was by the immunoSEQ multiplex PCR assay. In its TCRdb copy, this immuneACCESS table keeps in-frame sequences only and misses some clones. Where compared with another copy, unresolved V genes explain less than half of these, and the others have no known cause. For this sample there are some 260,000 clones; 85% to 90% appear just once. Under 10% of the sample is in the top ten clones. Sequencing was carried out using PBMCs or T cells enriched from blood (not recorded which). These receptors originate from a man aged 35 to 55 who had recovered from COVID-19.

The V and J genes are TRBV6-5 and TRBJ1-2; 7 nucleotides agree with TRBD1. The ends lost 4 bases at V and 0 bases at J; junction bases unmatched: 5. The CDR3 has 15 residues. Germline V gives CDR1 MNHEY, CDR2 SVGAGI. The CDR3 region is CASSSRQGSNYGYTF. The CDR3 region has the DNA TGTGCCAGCAGTTCACGACAGGGCTCTAACTATGGCTACACCTTC.

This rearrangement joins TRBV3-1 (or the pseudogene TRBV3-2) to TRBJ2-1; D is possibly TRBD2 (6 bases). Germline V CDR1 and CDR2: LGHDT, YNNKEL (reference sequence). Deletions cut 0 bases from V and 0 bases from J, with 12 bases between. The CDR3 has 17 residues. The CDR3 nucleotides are TGTGCCAGCAGCCAAGATGACGGGAGAAACTCCTACAATGAGCAGTTCTTC. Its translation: CASSQDDGRNSYNEQFF.

In DNA, the CDR3 is TGTGCCTGGACCGGTGGCAATCAGCCCCAGCATTTT. As protein: CAWTGGNQPQHF. The chain links TRBV30 to TRBJ1-5; D is uncertain. This CDR3 is built from 12 residues. Germline V gene lookup returns CDR1 GTSNPN and CDR2 SVGIG (reference sequence). V was pared by 4 bases and J by 2 bases, with 6 bases between.

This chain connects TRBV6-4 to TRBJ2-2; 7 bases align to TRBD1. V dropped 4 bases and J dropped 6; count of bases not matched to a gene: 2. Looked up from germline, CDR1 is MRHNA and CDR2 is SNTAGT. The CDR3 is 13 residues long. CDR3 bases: TGTGCCAGCAGTGGGACAGGACCCGGGGAGCTGTTTTTT. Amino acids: CASSGTGPGELFF.

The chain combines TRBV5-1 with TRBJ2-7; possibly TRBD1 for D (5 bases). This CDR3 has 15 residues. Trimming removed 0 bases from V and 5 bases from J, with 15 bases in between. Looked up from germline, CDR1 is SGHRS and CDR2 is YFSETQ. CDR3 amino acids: CASSLGAGLSNEQYF. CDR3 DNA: TGCGCCAGCAGCTTGGGGGCAGGGTTAAGTAACGAGCAGTACTTC. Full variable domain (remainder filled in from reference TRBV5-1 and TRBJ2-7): KAGVTQTPRYLIKTRGQQVTLSCSPISGHRSVSWYQQTPGQGLQFLFEYFSETQRNKGNFPGRFSGRQFSNSRSEMNVSTLELGDSALYLCASSLGAGLSNEQYFGPGTRLTVT.

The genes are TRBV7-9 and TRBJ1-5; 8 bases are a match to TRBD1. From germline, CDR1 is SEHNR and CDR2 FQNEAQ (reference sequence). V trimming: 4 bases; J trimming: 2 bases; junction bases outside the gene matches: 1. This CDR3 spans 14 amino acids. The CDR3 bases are TGTGCCAGCAGCTCACAGGGGGGCAATCAGCCCCAGCATTTT. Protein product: CASSSQGGNQPQHF.

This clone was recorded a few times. The CDR3 is CASSFRVRGTGGNSPLHF. CDR3 nucleotide sequence: TGTGCCAGCAGTTTTAGAGTGAGAGGGACAGGGGGCAATTCACCCCTCCACTTT. The chain is built from TRBV27 and TRBJ1-6, with TRBD1 identical over 12 bases. Germline values: CDR1 MNHEY, CDR2 SMNVEV (reference sequence). This CDR3 is built from 18 residues. V shed 3 bases and J 7 bases; nucleotides not matched to a gene: 10.

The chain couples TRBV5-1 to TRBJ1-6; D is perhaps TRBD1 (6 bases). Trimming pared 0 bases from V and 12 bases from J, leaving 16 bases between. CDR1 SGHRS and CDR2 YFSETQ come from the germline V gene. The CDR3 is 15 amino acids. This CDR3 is CASSLGDTTILPLHF. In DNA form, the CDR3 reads TGCGCCAGCAGCTTGGGGGACACAACAATTTTACCCCTCCACTTT.